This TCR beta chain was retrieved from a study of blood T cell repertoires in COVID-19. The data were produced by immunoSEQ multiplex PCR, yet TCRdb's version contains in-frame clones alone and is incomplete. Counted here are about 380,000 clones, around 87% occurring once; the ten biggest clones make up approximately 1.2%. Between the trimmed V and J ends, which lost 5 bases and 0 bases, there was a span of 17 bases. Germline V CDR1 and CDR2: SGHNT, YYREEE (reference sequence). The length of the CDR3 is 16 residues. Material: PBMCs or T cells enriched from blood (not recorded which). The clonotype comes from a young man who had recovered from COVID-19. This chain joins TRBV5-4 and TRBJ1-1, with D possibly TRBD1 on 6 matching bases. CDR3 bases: TGTGCCAGCAGTGTCGGTACAGGGAAGGTGAACACTGAAGCTTTCTTT. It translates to CASSVGTGKVNTEAFF.